This TCR beta chain is from a study of blood T cell repertoires in COVID-19. Original processing methods: Estimation of nucleated cell counts was performed using reference gene primer amplification. Some clones are missing from TCRdb's copy, which holds only in-frame ones; the method was immunoSEQ multiplex PCR. The DNA was the basis for D and trimming; V, J and clone size are from that table. The sample carries about 160,000 clones, 75% to 85% recorded once. This clone has only one observation. V lost 4 bases, J lost 3 bases, and 6 bases lay in between. Germline-derived CDR1 and CDR2 are LNHDA and SQIVND (reference sequence). This CDR3 spans 12 amino acids.

This chain links TRBV19 with TRBJ1-2, with D perhaps matching TRBD1 (6 bases). Source material: peripheral blood. The sequence derives from a human donor in a cohort sampled during active COVID-19. CDR3 sequence: CASSTGDYGYTF. The DNA for the CDR3 is TGTGCCAGTAGTACAGGGGACTATGGCTACACCTTC.